The 28 T cell receptor beta chains given below trace back to one sample, sequenced in a study of technical replicates of blood from several donors. Here immunoSEQ multiplex PCR was the method, and the copy in TCRdb shows in-frame clones only, minus some. The top ten hold roughly 0.25% of the sample, which has about 68,000 clones, under 98% seen once. The sample was T cells isolated from PBMCs. Receptors originate from a human donor in good health.

This chain uses TRBV27 with TRBJ2-5; TRBD2 aligns across 9 bases. Germline V gives CDR1 MNHEY, CDR2 SMNVEV (reference sequence). The CDR3 is 16 amino acids. V was pared by 2 bases and J by 4 bases, with 8 bases of the junction left unmatched. This CDR3 reads CASSLQGSGSVETQYF. DNA for the CDR3: TGTGCCAGCAGTTTACAGGGTAGCGGGAGTGTAGAGACCCAGTACTTC.

This chain connects TRBV10-3 to TRBJ1-3; D gene uncertain. Between the trimmed V and J ends, which lost 4 bases and 4 bases, there was a span of 8 bases. The germline gives CDR1 ENHRY, CDR2 SYGVKD. The CDR3 has 13 residues. The CDR3 sequence: CAISVNAGNTIYF. CDR3 DNA sequence: TGTGCCATCAGTGTTAACGCGGGAAACACCATATATTTT.

This clone was detected once. The gene calls are TRBV5-4 and TRBJ2-6, with 8 bases lining up with TRBD1. Per germline, CDR1 SGHNT and CDR2 YYREEE (reference sequence). J lost 3 bases, V lost 1 base, and 6 bases had no gene match. This CDR3 has 17 residues. CDR3 DNA: TGTGCCAGCAGCTTGCGACAGGGGTTAGGTGGGGCCAACGTCCTGACTTTC. Amino acids: CASSLRQGLGGANVLTF.

The chain recombines TRBV4-1 with TRBJ2-7; D unclear. Germline CDR1 MGHRA, CDR2 YSYEKL. V shed 1 base and J shed 7 bases, with 14 bases lying between them. The CDR3 totals 14 residues. CDR3 sequence (DNA): TGCGCCAGCAGCCAAGCTCCCCTCGGTCGGGAGCAGTACTTC. Amino acids: CASSQAPLGREQYF.

J is TRBJ2-7 and V is TRBV12-5; 13 bases agree with TRBD2. The ends lost 4 bases at V and 1 base at J; junction bases unmatched: 7. The length of the CDR3 is 17 residues. From germline, CDR1 is LGHNT and CDR2 FRNRAP. CDR3: CASGSGLAGYSSYEQYF. The DNA for the CDR3 is TGTGCTAGTGGTTCGGGACTAGCGGGATATTCATCCTACGAGCAGTACTTC.

CDR3 bases: TGCGCCAGCAGCCAAGATCTCGGAGGCGAGACCCAGTACTTC. Translated: CASSQDLGGETQYF. This chain joins TRBV4-3 and TRBJ2-5, with D perhaps matching TRBD2 (5 bases). The germline V gene encodes CDR1 LGHNA and CDR2 YSLEER. V shed 0 bases and J shed 5 bases, with 10 bases lying between them. CDR3 length: 14 residues.

The V gene is TRBV19, the J gene TRBJ2-1, with TRBD1 identical over 9 bases. The J segment lost 5 bases and the V segment lost 2 bases, leaving 1 base of the junction unmatched. Germline assignment: CDR1 LNHDA and CDR2 SQIVND (reference sequence). This CDR3 comprises 14 residues. CDR3 nucleotides: TGTGCCAGTAGTATACGGACAGGGGACAATGAGCAGTTCTTC. Amino acid sequence: CASSIRTGDNEQFF.

The V gene is TRBV6-5, the J gene TRBJ1-1, with a weak D call TRBD1 (6 bases). CDR3 length equals 14 residues. Germline-derived CDR1 and CDR2 are MNHEY and SVGAGI. V lost 3 bases to trimming and J lost 3 bases, with 11 bases between them. DNA for the CDR3: TGTGCCAGCAGTTATCGACAGGAGTACACTGAAGCTTTCTTT. Protein product: CASSYRQEYTEAFF.

CDR3 DNA: TGTGCCAGCTCACCTTCTAGCGGGGGGCCCTACGAGCAGTACTTC. It specifies CASSPSSGGPYEQYF. This sequence joins TRBV18 and TRBJ2-7, with TRBD2 matching 11 bases. V was pared by 3 bases and J by 2 bases, with 3 bases of the junction left unmatched. The CDR3 length is 15 residues. The V gene's germline CDR1 is KGHSH and CDR2 LQKENI.

The rearrangement uses TRBV5-1 and TRBJ2-2; 11 bases line up with TRBD1. V shed 4 bases, J shed 0 bases, and the junction held 2 bases outside the gene matches. Germline V gene lookup returns CDR1 SGHRS and CDR2 YFSETQ. This CDR3 has 16 residues. CDR3 loop: CASSPGQGANTGELFF. CDR3 nucleotides: TGCGCCAGCAGCCCGGGACAGGGGGCGAACACCGGGGAGCTGTTTTTT.

Written as DNA, the CDR3 is TGTGCCAGCAGTCCTAATTACAATGAGCAGTTCTTC. It specifies CASSPNYNEQFF. V is TRBV6-5 and J is TRBJ2-1; D call uncertain. The length of the CDR3 is 12 residues. Germline V gene data show CDR1 as MNHEY and CDR2 as SVGAGI. V dropped 5 bases and J dropped 4 bases, with 6 bases sitting between them.

The chain joins TRBV5-4 to TRBJ2-5; a possible D gene is TRBD1 (6 bases). Deletions cut 5 bases from V and 5 bases from J, with 13 bases between. Germline values: CDR1 SGHNT, CDR2 YYREEE (reference sequence). The CDR3 sequence is 13 residues long. DNA for the CDR3: TGTGCCAGCAGGTCAGGGGTTTACGAGACCCAGTACTTC. As protein: CASRSGVYETQYF.

The V gene is TRBV11-2, the J gene TRBJ1-2, with 7 bases fitting TRBD1. The V and J ends lost 5 bases and 4 bases, in that order; junction bases with no gene match: 1. Germline V gene lookup returns CDR1 SGHAT and CDR2 FQNNGV. This CDR3 spans 12 amino acids. CDR3 sequence reads: CASSRDSYGYTF. CDR3 sequence (DNA): TGTGCCAGCAGCAGGGACAGCTATGGCTACACCTTC. Based on the CDR3 plus reference TRBV11-2 and TRBJ1-2, the full variable domain is EAGVAQSPRYKIIEKRQSVAFWCNPISGHATLYWYQQILGQGPKLLIQFQNNGVVDDSQLPKDRFSAERLKGVDSTLKIQPAKLEDSAVYLCASSRDSYGYTFGSGTRLTVV.

This clone has a single count. The V and J genes are TRBV4-1 and TRBJ2-7; 8 bases agree with TRBD1. The CDR3 has 13 residues. The junction had 4 bases not matched to a gene; V was cut back by 5 bases and J by 4 bases. Germline CDR1 MGHRA, CDR2 YSYEKL. CDR3 nucleotide sequence: TGCGCCAGCAGCGTAACAGGGGGGTACGAGCAGTACTTC. Protein product: CASSVTGGYEQYF.

The rearrangement links TRBV10-1 to TRBJ2-7, with a weak D call TRBD1 (6 bases). Germline values: CDR1 WNHNN, CDR2 SYGVQD (reference sequence). The CDR3 totals 13 residues. V lost 2 bases and J 5 bases, leaving 10 bases between the germline ends. This CDR3 reads CASSEGNRDEQYF. As DNA, the CDR3 is TGCGCCAGCAGTGAGGGCAACAGGGACGAGCAGTACTTC.

This clone was seen once. This sequence joins TRBV27 and TRBJ2-7, with a weak D call TRBD1 (6 bases). Germline V gene lookup returns CDR1 MNHEY and CDR2 SMNVEV (reference sequence). Deletions cut 7 bases from V and 6 bases from J, with 13 bases between. The CDR3 runs to 12 residues. The CDR3 DNA is TGTGCCAGCATGGGACACGCCCGCGAGCAGTACTTC. The encoded protein is CASMGHAREQYF.

The chain employs TRBV6-5 and TRBJ2-7; D might be TRBD1 (5 bases). V lost 6 bases and J 2 bases, leaving 11 bases between the germline ends. CDR1 and CDR2 (germline): MNHEY, SVGAGI. The CDR3 is made up of 13 amino acids. The CDR3 loop is CASRNRRTYEQYF. DNA for the CDR3: TGTGCCAGCAGGAACAGGCGAACCTACGAGCAGTACTTC.

This chain uses TRBV7-2 with TRBJ2-7; D gene uncertain. Germline CDR1 and CDR2: SGHTA and FQGNSA. Trimming removed 0 bases at V and 7 bases at J, with 16 bases between. CDR3 size: 15 residues. CDR3 protein: CASSLAFIGGGEQYF. The CDR3 DNA is TGTGCCAGCAGCTTAGCGTTCATTGGCGGTGGAGAGCAGTACTTC.

The V and J genes are TRBV6-5 and TRBJ2-7; 7 bases agree with TRBD2. CDR3 length equals 14 residues. V shed 6 bases and J 2 bases; nucleotides not matched to a gene: 7. Looked up from germline, CDR1 is MNHEY and CDR2 is SVGAGI. The CDR3 loop is CASRHSGEAYEQYF. The CDR3, as DNA: TGTGCCAGCAGACACAGCGGGGAAGCCTACGAGCAGTACTTC.

The chain combines TRBV30 with TRBJ1-4; 10 bases align to TRBD1. V lost 1 base and J lost 8; bases outside the gene matches: 1. This CDR3 is 13 amino acids long. Germline V gene data show CDR1 as GTSNPN and CDR2 as SVGIG (reference sequence). CDR3: CAWSGTGGEKLFF. As DNA, the CDR3 is TGTGCCTGGAGTGGGACAGGGGGGGAAAAACTGTTTTTT.

The rearrangement links TRBV10-3 to TRBJ1-2, with 8 bases aligning to TRBD1. The CDR3 is 15 amino acids. V was clipped by 2 bases and J by 2 bases; unmatched bases: 4. In germline, CDR1 is ENHRY, CDR2 SYGVKD. Written as DNA, the CDR3 is TGTGCCATCAGTGAGGGCAGGGGGCCAAACTATGGCTACACCTTC. Translating gives CAISEGRGPNYGYTF.

The gene calls are TRBV27 and TRBJ2-7; TRBD1 might be the D (6 bases). The CDR3 length is 13 residues. V was cut by 8 bases and J by 4 bases, with 15 bases left in between. Germline V gene lookup returns CDR1 MNHEY and CDR2 SMNVEV (reference sequence). The CDR3 DNA follows: TGTGCCAGCGGGGAAACAGGGTCGTACGAGCAGTACTTC. Translated: CASGETGSYEQYF.

The gene calls are TRBV5-4 and TRBJ1-2; weak D call: TRBD1 (5 bases). This CDR3 contains 15 residues. Trimming cost V 2 bases and J 4 bases, with 15 bases left between them. CDR1 is SGHNT and CDR2 is YYREEE in the germline V gene (reference sequence). CDR3 amino acids: CASSLGAAPFYGYTF. DNA of the CDR3: TGTGCCAGCAGCTTAGGGGCAGCGCCCTTCTATGGCTACACCTTC.

The J gene is TRBJ2-7, the V gene TRBV9; a weak D match, TRBD2 (6 bases). Germline CDR1 SGDLS, CDR2 YYNGEE. The CDR3 consists of 14 residues. V dropped 4 bases and J dropped 5 bases, with 16 bases sitting between them. The CDR3 DNA sequence: TGTGCCAGCAGCCCCAGCGGACTATTCAACGAGCAGTACTTC. Translated: CASSPSGLFNEQYF.

The chain has TRBV5-4 and TRBJ1-1; no reliable D call. The germline V gene has CDR1 SGHNT and CDR2 YYREEE (reference sequence). There are 12 residues in the CDR3. Between the trimmed V and J ends, which lost 6 bases and 7 bases, there was a span of 13 bases. CDR3 nucleotide sequence: TGTGCCAGCACGGGGTGGGCAAATGAAGCTTTCTTT. Translating it yields CASTGWANEAFF.

This sequence joins TRBV19 and TRBJ2-1; the D is unclear. Per the germline V gene, CDR1 is LNHDA and CDR2 is SQIVND (reference sequence). The CDR3 is 11 residues long. V was pared by 3 bases and J by 8 bases, with 5 bases between. CDR3 in DNA: TGTGCCAGTAGTATCTTTGATGAGCAGTTCTTC. Protein: CASSIFDEQFF.

The chain is built from TRBV2 and TRBJ2-3; 7 bases are a match to TRBD1. J gave up 3 bases and V 5 bases, and 5 bases lay outside the gene matches. The CDR3 covers 14 residues. Germline CDR1 is SNHLY and CDR2 is FYNNEI. The CDR3 sequence: CASSLQGLTDTQYF. The CDR3 DNA reads TGTGCCAGCAGTTTACAGGGGTTAACAGATACGCAGTATTTT. The variable domain in full, completed from reference TRBV2 and TRBJ2-3, reads EPEVTQTPSHQVTQMGQEVILRCVPISNHLYFYWYRQILGQKVEFLVSFYNNEISEKSEIFDDQFSVERPDGSNFTLKIRSTKLEDSAMYFCASSLQGLTDTQYFGPGTRLTVL.

The chain combines TRBV7-2 with TRBJ2-5, with a tentative D call TRBD1 (5 bases). The CDR3 covers 14 residues. Trimming removed 1 base from V and 9 bases from J, with 15 bases in between. Germline V gives CDR1 SGHTA, CDR2 FQGNSA. CDR3 DNA sequence: TGTGCCAGCAGCTTAGAGGACACCCTTGGGGCCCAGTACTTC. Amino acids: CASSLEDTLGAQYF.